The rows below give T cell receptor beta chains drawn from one sample of a study of blood T cell repertoires in COVID-19. Profiled with immunoSEQ multiplex PCR; TCRdb holds only in-frame clones, not every one. The sample records a few hundred thousand clones, about 83% being singletons. Sequences were obtained from peripheral blood. The receptors stem from a woman aged 25-40 years with COVID-19, enrolled during active disease. Each CDR3 is given with its conserved first and last residue. Some rows have no size entry. The others give once, few or many, or a class for an expanded clone.

TRBV18,-,TRBJ1-6,CASSRDMRSSPLHF
TRBV7-2,-,TRBJ2-7,CASSLGGLAQLSYEQYF
TRBV4-3,-,TRBJ1-1,CASSRSGQNTEAFF
TRBV9,few,TRBJ2-7,CASSVEDSGYEQYF
TRBV2,-,TRBJ2-5,CASSELQPPQETQYF
TRBV19,-,TRBJ1-5,CASSKQVTGVSNQPQHF
TRBV5-1,few,TRBJ2-7,CASSLGLADSYEQYF
TRBV4-3,-,TRBJ1-5,CASSQPQRTGNQPQHF
TRBV6-2/TRBV6-3,-,TRBJ2-3,CASSSRREEDTQYF
TRBV18,-,TRBJ1-4,CASSPRQLNEKLFF
TRBV6-2/TRBV6-3,-,TRBJ1-5,CASSQIRGRGQPQHF
TRBV21-1,-,TRBJ1-1,CASSESRVEFFDTEAFF
TRBV7-2,once,TRBJ1-4,CASSLGQGNEKLFF
TRBV7-9,once,TRBJ1-2,CASSLDRVGGYTF
TRBV11-3,few,TRBJ2-2,CASSFGRGNTGELFF
TRBV19,-,TRBJ1-2,CASSIGGTGLIRGYTF
TRBV18,-,TRBJ1-2,CASSPLDRADGYTF
TRBV10-2,once,TRBJ2-1,CATETLAGGPDEQFF
TRBV7-2,-,TRBJ2-1,CASSLAGTDNEQFF
TRBV7-9,-,TRBJ2-1,CASSLSENSYNEQFF
TRBV6-5,-,TRBJ1-6,CASYPGQHNSPLHF
TRBV7-9,-,TRBJ2-1,CASSPRGAPYNEQFF
TRBV27,few,TRBJ2-7,CASSFTGSGYEQYF
TRBV27,-,TRBJ2-1,CASRGLAVYNEQFF
TRBV5-4,-,TRBJ2-6,CASSLFQRGANVLTF
TRBV3-1/TRBV3-2,few,TRBJ2-1,CASSQLALLAGAYNEQFF
TRBV6-4,-,TRBJ2-2,CASSDRGLAGDTGELFF
TRBV29-1,-,TRBJ1-2,CSVEDLGWGSANYGYTF
TRBV5-1,-,TRBJ2-5,CASGLGGVLETQYF
TRBV10-3,-,TRBJ2-5,CAISVRAGPGETQYF
TRBV13,once,TRBJ1-2,CASSSTLESEGYTF
TRBV11-2,once,TRBJ2-3,CASSPRTGGITDTQYF
TRBV11-2,-,TRBJ2-7,CASSPLNWAGRSYEQYF
TRBV9,few,TRBJ2-1,CASSGSSYNEQFF
TRBV5-1,few,TRBJ1-2,CASSLEPRLTNYGYTF
TRBV18,-,TRBJ2-3,CASSPTSGRAGGGTDTQYF
TRBV15,once,TRBJ2-3,CATSREGRDTDTQYF
TRBV5-1,-,TRBJ2-5,CASTGSKETQYF
TRBV5-4,once,TRBJ2-1,CASSGGTDPYNEQFF
TRBV4-1,once,TRBJ1-2,CASSPSGGLYGYTF
TRBV7-9,-,TRBJ1-5,CASSLRPQHF
TRBV1,few,TRBJ2-3,CTSSQDFCLSPEDPLGTDTQYF
TRBV30,-,TRBJ2-5,CAWGRGLRETQYF
TRBV11-2,once,TRBJ1-1,CASRSQGVTVNTEAFF
TRBV4-3,-,TRBJ1-1,CASSQERTGANTEAFF
TRBV20-1,-,TRBJ1-2,CSASPTGRANYGYTF
TRBV3-1/TRBV3-2,-,TRBJ2-7,CASSQDPAGGREQYF
TRBV10-3,-,TRBJ1-2,CAISESGADDGYTF
TRBV5-1,-,TRBJ2-3,CASSGVLGGGETDTQYF
TRBV12-3/TRBV12-4,once,TRBJ2-7,CASSLNRGGEQYF
TRBV5-6,-,TRBJ1-2,CASSPGTAHGYTF
TRBV2,-,TRBJ1-2,CASSAYRGQGGGYTF
TRBV7-7,once,TRBJ2-1,CASSFLAGEGYNEQFF
TRBV19,-,TRBJ2-7,CASNDGRALPYEQYF
TRBV24-1,-,TRBJ2-2,CATGVTGGTGELFF
TRBV7-3,-,TRBJ1-6,CASSLNRVNSPLHF